The next 28 T cell receptor beta chains were all read from a single sample in a study of T-cell memory formation after mild COVID-19. TCRdb reprocessed the 5' RACE reads via MiXCR and lists one record per CDR3 protein. The sample lists under 300,000 distinct CDR3 sequences; about 20% were seen once. The sample was PBMCs or a T cell subset sorted from them (not recorded which). Every receptor here comes from a young man who had mild COVID-19 (a few samples of this study predate the infection). Cell type and time point are not known.

The chain links TRBV15 to TRBJ2-1; no definite D call. Looked up from germline, CDR1 is LNHNV and CDR2 is YYDKDF (reference sequence). Trimming stripped 4 bases from V and 10 bases from J, with 11 bases between. There are 12 residues in the CDR3. CDR3 sequence reads: CATSTDFAEQFF. CDR3 nucleotides: TGTGCCACCAGCACCGACTTCGCAGAGCAGTTCTTC.

This clonotype has more than one count but fewer than ten. V and J are TRBV3-1 and TRBJ1-2; possible D gene TRBD1, 6 bases. The germline V and J ends were trimmed by 6 bases and 5 bases, with 22 bases remaining between them. The CDR3 totals 16 residues. Looked up from germline, CDR1 is LGHDT and CDR2 is YNNKEL (reference sequence). The CDR3 sequence is CASSQPLRGSSYGYTF. The CDR3 nucleotides read TGTGCCAGCAGTCAGCCTCTCAGGGGTTCCTCGTATGGCTACACCTTC.

This clonotype was seen a handful of times. The V gene is TRBV4-3, the J gene TRBJ1-2; 8 bases are shared with TRBD1. This CDR3 contains 15 residues. The junction had 5 bases not matched to a gene; V was cut back by 1 base and J by 4 bases. Germline-derived CDR1 and CDR2 are LGHNA and YSLEER. The CDR3 nucleotides read TGCGCCAGCAGCCAAGTAGGGACAGGCCCCTATGGCTACACCTTC. This translates into CASSQVGTGPYGYTF.

This clonotype was picked up a small number of times. The chain combines TRBV5-5 with TRBJ1-6; D gene ambiguous. Trimming cost V 6 bases and J 5 bases, with 15 bases left between them. CDR1 and CDR2 (germline): SGHKS, YYEKEE (reference sequence). The CDR3 totals 15 residues. This CDR3 reads CASTSAVLNNSPLHF. The CDR3 DNA reads TGTGCCAGCACCTCTGCAGTGTTGAATAATTCACCCCTCCACTTT.

The sample holds many counts of this clonotype. The chain joins TRBV4-3 to TRBJ2-3; 12 positions match TRBD2. V shed 1 base, J shed 9 bases, and the junction held 8 bases outside the gene matches. The CDR3 sequence is 16 residues long. CDR1 and CDR2 (germline): LGHNA, YSLEER. The CDR3 nucleotides read TGCGCCAGCAGCCAAGTCTGGCTAGCGGGGGGGCCAACGCAGTATTTT. It is translated as CASSQVWLAGGPTQYF.

The chain couples TRBV6-4 to TRBJ2-2; possibly TRBD1 or TRBD2 for D (6 bases each). Trimming removed 0 bases from V and 2 bases from J, with 10 bases in between. The germline CDR1 and CDR2 sequences are MRHNA and SNTAGT. This CDR3 has 16 amino acids. The CDR3 region is CASSDSGGRNTGELFF. The CDR3 nucleotides are TGTGCCAGCAGTGACTCAGGGGGGCGTAACACCGGGGAGCTGTTTTTT.

This clonotype has more than one count but fewer than ten. V usage is TRBV3-2 and J usage is TRBJ1-1; the D call of TRBD1 is as the table states it, not checked on the DNA. TRBV3-2 constitutes a pseudogene. The CDR3 covers 14 residues. CDR3 sequence (DNA): TGTGCCAGCAGCCATACATACTCGGGGGCTGAAGCTTTCTTT. It yields the protein CASSHTYSGAEAFF.

This clonotype has only a few counts. The chain links TRBV4-3 to TRBJ1-4; TRBD1 matches at 7 bases. There are 15 residues in the CDR3. V trimming: 1 base; J trimming: 7 bases; junction bases outside the gene matches: 6. Germline V CDR1 and CDR2: LGHNA, YSLEER. The CDR3 reads CASSQGAGGREKLFF. The CDR3 DNA sequence: TGCGCCAGCAGCCAAGGAGCAGGGGGGCGTGAAAAACTGTTTTTT.

The chain couples TRBV27 to TRBJ2-7; TRBD1 aligns across 7 bases. Germline V CDR1 and CDR2: MNHEY, SMNVEV (reference sequence). The CDR3 covers 12 residues. V was clipped by 8 bases and J by 2 bases; unmatched bases: 3. CDR3 nucleotides: TGTGCCAGCCGGGACAGTACCTACGAGCAGTACTTC. Translating gives CASRDSTYEQYF.

This chain uses TRBV6-5 with TRBJ2-7; D unclear. Germline V CDR1 and CDR2: MNHEY, SVGAGI. The CDR3 totals 12 residues. With 2 bases removed from V and 5 bases from J, the gap between germline ends came to 7 bases. This chain's CDR3 is CASSYRADEQYV. CDR3 DNA sequence: TGTGCCAGCAGTTACCGGGCAGACGAGCAGTACGTC.

This chain links TRBV6-6 with TRBJ1-3; 8 bases align to TRBD1. Germline values: CDR1 MNHNY, CDR2 SVGAGI (reference sequence). The CDR3 is made up of 16 amino acids. Trimming took 2 bases from V and 2 from J; bases not matched to a gene: 5. The CDR3 sequence: CASSYMQGATGNTIYF. DNA of the CDR3: TGTGCCAGCAGTTACATGCAGGGGGCGACTGGAAACACCATATATTTT.

The chain is built from TRBV7-2 and TRBJ2-2, with 8 bases identical to TRBD2. CDR1 is SGHTA, CDR2 FQGNSA, per germline. The V and J ends lost 5 bases and 5 bases, in that order; junction bases with no gene match: 10. The CDR3 has 16 amino acids. The CDR3 DNA sequence: TGTGCCAGCAGCCACGCGGGGGGCCGAGGTACCGGGGAGCTGTTTTTT. The encoded protein is CASSHAGGRGTGELFF. Looking up the rest from reference TRBV7-2 and TRBJ2-2 gives the full variable domain: GAGVSQSPSNKVTEKGKDVELRCDPISGHTALYWYRQSLGQGLEFLIYFQGNSAPDKSGLPSDRFSAERTGGSVSTLTIQRTQQEDSAVYLCASSHAGGRGTGELFFGEGSRLTVL.

This chain uses TRBV2 with TRBJ2-2; no clear D. V was cut by 4 bases and J by 7 bases, with 4 bases left in between. The CDR3 spans 11 residues. CDR1 and CDR2 from the germline V gene are SNHLY and FYNNEI. CDR3 sequence reads: CASSARGELFF. CDR3 sequence (DNA): TGTGCCAGCAGTGCCCGCGGGGAGCTGTTTTTT.

This clonotype was detected only once. V usage is TRBV9 and J usage is TRBJ1-1; TRBD1 aligns across 8 bases. Germline trimming cut 3 bases from V and 11 bases from J; bases unmatched to any gene: 12. The CDR3 totals 14 residues. Per germline, CDR1 SGDLS and CDR2 YYNGEE. CDR3 in DNA: TGTGCCAGCAGCGCCCCTCGACAGGGGAATATCGCTTTCTTT. Amino acid sequence: CASSAPRQGNIAFF.

This clonotype was seen a handful of times. The chain recombines TRBV9 with TRBJ2-1; 14 nucleotides match TRBD2. Trimming removed 4 bases from V and 7 bases from J; junction bases left unmatched: 10. The CDR3 has 17 amino acids. Germline lookup yields CDR1 SGDLS and CDR2 YYNGEE. DNA for the CDR3: TGTGCCAGCAGCCTATTAGGGACTAGCGGGGGAGGAAATGAGCAGTTCTTC. This gives the protein CASSLLGTSGGGNEQFF.

As DNA, the CDR3 is TGCGCCAGCAGCTGGGCCGGGACCGCACAAGAGACCCAGTACTTC. It encodes CASSWAGTAQETQYF. The chain is built from TRBV5-1 and TRBJ2-5; the D call may be TRBD1 or TRBD2 (5 bases each). The CDR3 length is 15 residues. Trimming took off 3 bases at V and 2 bases at J, with 14 bases between the two ends. Germline V CDR1 and CDR2: SGHRS, YFSETQ.

This clonotype was seen a few times. This sequence joins TRBV3-1 and TRBJ2-2, with 10 positions matching TRBD1. Unmatched junction bases numbered 5, after V lost 6 bases and J lost 1 base. Germline CDR1 is LGHDT and CDR2 is YNNKEL (reference sequence). This CDR3 is built from 16 residues. The CDR3 region has the DNA TGTGCCAGCAGACGCGGACAGGGGGGGAACACCGGGGAGCTGTTTTTT. As protein: CASRRGQGGNTGELFF.

In this sample, this clonotype turned up many times. V is TRBV2 and J is TRBJ1-2; D perhaps matches TRBD1 (6 bases). Per germline, CDR1 SNHLY and CDR2 FYNNEI. The CDR3 has 17 amino acids. V was cut by 1 base and J by 2 bases, with 17 bases left in between. The CDR3 spells CASSEGPGGAYNYGYTF. CDR3 nucleotide sequence: TGTGCCAGCAGTGAAGGTCCGGGGGGGGCCTACAACTATGGCTACACCTTC.

This clonotype was seen only a few times. The rearrangement joins TRBV6-6 to TRBJ2-7, with 12 positions matching TRBD1. Germline V lookup: CDR1 MNHNY, CDR2 SVGAGI (reference sequence). Losses at the gene ends were 2 bases for V and 5 bases for J; bases not matched to a gene: 7. There are 16 residues in the CDR3. DNA of the CDR3: TGTGCCAGCAGTTACGACGGGACAGGGGGCGGGCACGAGCAGTACGTC. Residues: CASSYDGTGGGHEQYV.

This clonotype has a handful of counts. The CDR3 bases are TGTGCCAGCAGCTTAGGGCCGACGGGGAGTGGAGATACGCAGTATTTT. Translated: CASSLGPTGSGDTQYF. The chain employs TRBV7-2 and TRBJ2-3, with D perhaps matching TRBD2 (5 bases). Germline V gives CDR1 SGHTA, CDR2 FQGNSA. V was shortened by 1 base and J by 5 bases, with 16 bases between the two germline ends. CDR3 length equals 16 residues.

This clonotype was observed a handful of times. The chain uses TRBV7-9 and TRBJ2-5; TRBD1 is a possible D gene (5 bases). There are 13 residues in the CDR3. V was clipped by 5 bases and J by 2 bases, with 9 bases between them. In germline, CDR1 is SEHNR, CDR2 FQNEAQ (reference sequence). Written as DNA, the CDR3 is TGTGCCAGCAGCCGACAGCCTCAAGAGACCCAGTACTTC. It codes for CASSRQPQETQYF. Supplemented by reference TRBV7-9 and TRBJ2-5, the full variable domain reads DTGVSQNPRHKITKRGQNVTFRCDPISEHNRLYWYRQTLGQGPEFLTYFQNEAQLEKSRLLSDRFSAERPKGSFSTLEIQRTEQGDSAMYLCASSRQPQETQYFGPGTRLLVL.

The V and J genes are TRBV19 and TRBJ2-3, with 7 nucleotides matching TRBD1. This CDR3 is 15 amino acids long. Trimming took 4 bases from V and 2 from J; bases not matched to a gene: 6. The germline gives CDR1 LNHDA, CDR2 SQIVND (reference sequence). The CDR3 DNA sequence: TGTGCCAGTAGTACCCGGGACAGCTACACAGATACGCAGTATTTT. Translating gives CASSTRDSYTDTQYF.

The sample holds many counts of this clonotype. J is TRBJ2-5 and V is TRBV7-2, with 7 bases identical to TRBD2. The ends lost 5 bases at V and 5 bases at J; junction bases unmatched: 17. The CDR3 consists of 17 residues. The V gene's germline CDR1 is SGHTA and CDR2 FQGNSA. The CDR3 sequence is CASSRMLLTGGGETQYF. The CDR3 nucleotides read TGTGCCAGCAGCCGGATGTTGTTGACGGGGGGAGGGGAGACCCAGTACTTC.

V and J are TRBV6-2 or TRBV6-3 and TRBJ2-3, with a possible D match to TRBD2 (5 bases). Trimming cost V 8 bases and J 2 bases, with 11 bases left between them. The CDR3 is made up of 13 amino acids. Per the germline V gene, CDR1 is MNHEY and CDR2 is SVGEGT. The CDR3 DNA reads TGTGCCAGCCGCTACGGACTCACAGATACGCAGTATTTT. Its translation is CASRYGLTDTQYF.

In its sample, this clonotype was seen a few times. The V and J genes are TRBV6-6 and TRBJ2-5; 8 bases align to TRBD1. V gave up 7 bases and J gave up 9 bases; unmatched junction bases: 13. The CDR3 has 14 amino acids. From germline, CDR1 is MNHNY and CDR2 SVGAGI (reference sequence). The chain's CDR3 is CASTGQGRTGAQYF. The CDR3 DNA sequence: TGTGCCAGCACTGGACAGGGTCGTACAGGGGCCCAGTACTTC.

The sample holds a few counts of this clonotype. V is TRBV10-3 and J is TRBJ2-3; perhaps TRBD1 as D (6 bases). Trimming took off 5 bases at V and 2 bases at J, with 11 bases between the two ends. The CDR3 totals 14 residues. Looked up from germline, CDR1 is ENHRY and CDR2 is SYGVKD. The CDR3 nucleotides are TGTGCCATCAGTCATCAGGGGATCACAGATACGCAGTATTTT. Encoded protein: CAISHQGITDTQYF.

This clonotype was detected a few times. The V gene is TRBV12-3 or TRBV12-4, the J gene TRBJ2-4; D is undetermined. Trimming removed 3 bases from V and 5 bases from J, with 11 bases in between. The CDR3 totals 14 residues. The CDR3 reads CASSFRRSENIQYF. Written as DNA, the CDR3 is TGTGCCAGCAGTTTTCGACGGAGTGAAAACATTCAGTACTTC.

This clonotype was found many times. The V and J genes are TRBV20-1 and TRBJ1-6; D is uncertain. The CDR3 is 15 amino acids. V gave up 2 bases and J gave up 0 bases, with 8 bases separating them. Germline V gene sequence: CDR1 DFQATT, CDR2 SNEGSKA (reference sequence). The DNA for the CDR3 is TGCAGTGCTAGACCTGCAGGCTCCTATAATTCACCCCTCCACTTT. It is translated as CSARPAGSYNSPLHF.